The 5 T cell receptor beta chains listed next were all sequenced from one sample in a study of blood T cell repertoires in COVID-19. Repertoires were generated with immunoSEQ multiplex PCR, while TCRdb's copy carries only in-frame clones and drops some. The sample includes approximately 80,000 clones, 76% seen only once; the top ten take about 16%. The sequenced sample consisted of peripheral blood. These receptors were obtained from a man aged 65-85 years with active or convalescent COVID-19.

The V and J genes are TRBV28 and TRBJ2-3, with a possible D match to TRBD2 (7 bases). The V end was cut by 7 bases, the J end by 2 bases, with 19 bases between. The CDR3 is 16 residues long. The V gene's germline CDR1 is MDHEN and CDR2 SYDVKM. Here the CDR3 DNA reads TGTGCCAGCATCCCCCCGGGGGGCAGAACCACAGATACGCAGTATTTT. Its translation: CASIPPGGRTTDTQYF.

V usage is TRBV20-1 and J usage is TRBJ2-5; no clear D. Germline CDR1 is DFQATT and CDR2 is SNEGSKA (reference sequence). The CDR3 is 11 residues long. The ends were cut back, 0 bases at V and 5 bases at J, with 4 bases in the middle. The DNA of the CDR3 is TGCAGTGCTAGAGAAGAGGAGACCCAGTACTTC. Residues: CSAREEETQYF.

V and J are TRBV28 and TRBJ1-1; the D gene is possibly TRBD1 (5 bases). V dropped 5 bases and J dropped 5 bases, with 15 bases sitting between them. CDR3 length: 14 residues. CDR1 and CDR2 from the germline V gene are MDHEN and SYDVKM. The CDR3 reads CASSRGGRGTEAFF. The CDR3 DNA reads TGTGCCAGCAGTCGGGGGGGTAGAGGGACTGAAGCTTTCTTT.

The chain has TRBV20-1 and TRBJ2-3; 10 bases agree with TRBD2. V shed 7 bases, J shed 1 base, and the junction held 20 bases outside the gene matches. Germline V CDR1 and CDR2: DFQATT, SNEGSKA (reference sequence). This CDR3 contains 19 residues. CDR3 bases: TGCAGTGTTAGTACAGAGGGGCTAGCGGGGGCTCCTGGCACAGATACGCAGTATTTT. It is translated as CSVSTEGLAGAPGTDTQYF.

The sample holds one count of this clone. This chain connects TRBV10-3 to TRBJ1-1, with a tentative D call TRBD1 (5 bases). The CDR3 is made up of 12 amino acids. Germline-derived CDR1 and CDR2 are ENHRY and SYGVKD. V was cut by 6 bases and J by 6 bases, with 11 bases left in between. The CDR3: CAIRSQEPEAFF. The DNA for the CDR3 is TGTGCCATCAGATCACAGGAACCTGAAGCTTTCTTT.